The rows below give T cell receptor beta chains drawn from one sample of a study of regulatory T cells in long-lasting Graves disease. TCRdb analysed the multiplex PCR reads with MiXCR anew, one entry per CDR3 protein. Of under 450,000 distinct CDR3 sequences in the sample, under 20% were seen once. The data were also submitted as part of a second study, on T cells in Graves' hyperthyroidism and ophthalmopathy.

Here the sequenced sample was peripheral blood mononuclear cells (PBMCs), taken at new diagnosis, from a patient treated with antithyroid drugs. These receptors were taken from a woman between 18 and 29 years old with Graves disease. The CDR3 runs from the conserved cysteine through the conserved F or W. The order of the fields is D gene, V gene, CDR3 length, clone size, J gene, CDR3 protein, CDR3 DNA. A D gene is named only where the DNA matches it firmly. Size tells how often a clone was seen (once, few, many) or the class of an expanded clone, and some rows leave it out.

D: TRBD1
V: TRBV7-2
length: 16
size: many
J: TRBJ2-3
CDR3: CASSPRTGGARDTQYF
DNA: TGTGCCAGCAGCCCACGGACAGGGGGGGCTAGAGATACGCAGTATTTT

D: -
V: TRBV5-1
length: 12
size: many
J: TRBJ1-1
CDR3: CASRGGDTEAFF
DNA: TGCGCCAGCAGGGGGGGGGACACTGAAGCTTTCTTT

D: -
V: TRBV11-1
length: 15
size: many
J: TRBJ2-1
CDR3: CASRRSRDPYNEQFF
DNA: TGTGCCAGCAGGAGGAGCCGGGACCCTTACAATGAGCAGTTCTTC

D: -
V: TRBV7-3
length: 14
size: many
J: TRBJ1-2
CDR3: CASSPSRGRGGYTF
DNA: TGTGCCAGCAGCCCTAGTCGGGGAAGGGGCGGCTACACCTTC

D: -
V: TRBV9
length: 16
size: many
J: TRBJ2-7
CDR3: CASSAGGGPSSYEQYF
DNA: TGTGCCAGCAGCGCCGGTGGAGGCCCAAGCTCCTACGAGCAGTACTTC

D: -
V: TRBV10-3
length: 17
size: many
J: TRBJ2-6
CDR3: CAISELGGASGANVLTF
DNA: TGTGCCATCAGTGAGTTGGGGGGCGCTTCTGGGGCCAACGTCCTGACTTTC

D: -
V: TRBV20-1
length: 16
size: few
J: TRBJ1-1
CDR3: CSASAWPTLQSTEAFF
DNA: TGCAGTGCTAGCGCTTGGCCGACCCTACAGTCCACTGAAGCTTTCTTT

D: -
V: TRBV7-9
length: 17
size: few
J: TRBJ1-2
CDR3: CASSSAQLGRINYGYTF
DNA: TGTGCCAGCAGCTCAGCGCAACTTGGACGGATTAACTATGGCTACACCTTC

D: -
V: TRBV12-3/TRBV12-4
length: 10
size: many
J: TRBJ1-2
CDR3: CASSGNGYTF
DNA: TGTGCCAGCAGCGGGAATGGCTACACCTTC

D: -
V: TRBV5-1
length: 13
size: many
J: TRBJ2-3
CDR3: CASGGTITDTQYF
DNA: TGCGCCAGCGGGGGGACGATCACAGATACGCAGTATTTT

D: TRBD1
V: TRBV5-6
length: 17
size: few
J: TRBJ1-4
CDR3: CASSRRQGVSANEKLFF
DNA: TGTGCCAGCAGCAGAAGACAGGGGGTCTCGGCTAATGAAAAACTGTTTTTT

D: TRBD2
V: TRBV2
length: 15
size: many
J: TRBJ2-5
CDR3: CASSPGTRGGETQYF
DNA: TGTGCCAGCAGTCCTGGGACTAGGGGCGGAGAGACCCAGTACTTC

D: TRBD1
V: TRBV13
length: 15
size: many
J: TRBJ2-3
CDR3: CASSSGHRGTYTQYF
DNA: TGTGCCAGCAGCTCAGGCCACAGGGGCACGTATACGCAGTATTTT

D: TRBD1
V: TRBV28
length: 18
size: few
J: TRBJ1-6
CDR3: CASSPSWGDRGPNSPLHF
DNA: TGTGCCAGCAGCCCTTCGTGGGGGGACAGGGGGCCGAATTCACCCCTCCACTTT

D: -
V: TRBV2
length: 13
size: many
J: TRBJ2-1
CDR3: CASSANPYNEQFF
DNA: TGTGCCAGCAGTGCCAACCCATACAATGAGCAGTTCTTC

D: -
V: TRBV4-1
length: 17
size: few
J: TRBJ2-2
CDR3: CASSQEGGPYLTEELFF
DNA: TGCGCCAGCAGCCAAGAGGGTGGGCCTTATCTAACCGAGGAGCTGTTTTTT

D: TRBD1
V: TRBV2
length: 14
size: many
J: TRBJ1-1
CDR3: CASRRDRVNTEAFF
DNA: TGTGCCAGCAGGAGGGACAGGGTGAACACTGAAGCTTTCTTT

D: -
V: TRBV7-3
length: 16
size: many
J: TRBJ2-7
CDR3: CASSSLGGANWYEQYF
DNA: TGTGCCAGCAGCTCCCTGGGTGGGGCGAATTGGTACGAGCAGTACTTC

D: -
V: TRBV6-5
length: 15
size: few
J: TRBJ1-1
CDR3: CASSYLTPTNTEAFF
DNA: TGTGCCAGCAGTTACCTGACACCAACGAACACTGAAGCTTTCTTT

D: TRBD1
V: TRBV10-3
length: 13
size: many
J: TRBJ2-1
CDR3: CAAGTGSYNEQFF
DNA: TGTGCCGCAGGGACAGGCTCCTACAATGAGCAGTTCTTC

D: -
V: TRBV19
length: 14
size: -
J: TRBJ2-3
CDR3: CASKRGPDTDTQYF
DNA: TGTGCCAGTAAACGGGGGCCCGACACAGATACGCAGTATTTT

D: TRBD2
V: TRBV6-1
length: 14
size: -
J: TRBJ2-3
CDR3: CATKEAGSTDTQYF
DNA: TGTGCCACCAAAGAAGCGGGGAGCACAGATACGCAGTATTTT

D: TRBD1
V: TRBV12-3/TRBV12-4
length: 15
size: many
J: TRBJ2-5
CDR3: CASSRQGADEETQYF
DNA: TGTGCCAGCAGTCGGCAGGGGGCGGACGAAGAGACCCAGTACTTC

D: TRBD1
V: TRBV5-1
length: 18
size: many
J: TRBJ2-1
CDR3: CASSRPGTGSGSYNEQFF
DNA: TGCGCCAGCAGCCGTCCCGGGACAGGGTCGGGGTCCTACAATGAGCAGTTCTTC

D: TRBD2
V: TRBV3-1
length: 18
size: -
J: TRBJ2-1
CDR3: CASSQDLTSGRSNNEQFF
DNA: TGTGCCAGCAGCCAAGATCTGACTAGCGGGAGGTCCAATAATGAGCAGTTCTTC

D: -
V: TRBV5-1
length: 13
size: many
J: TRBJ1-1
CDR3: CASSSDSLTEAFF
DNA: TGCGCCAGCAGCTCAGACAGTTTGACTGAAGCTTTCTTT